One T cell receptor (beta chain) is described in this entry. Its antigen is not identified. The data stem from a study of PD-1 blockade in classical Hodgkin lymphoma. TCRdb's copy holds only in-frame clones and misses some; the assay was immunoSEQ multiplex PCR. The sample has about 22,000 clones, roughly 76% seen once. V was clipped by 4 bases and J by 7 bases, with 19 bases between them. The germline gives CDR1 ENHRY, CDR2 SYGVKD. The CDR3 length is 16 residues. Study-level findings and limits: No one has yet defined what causes the repertoire differences, which may be disease activity or prior therapy.

Noted time point: cycle 4 day 1 (C4D1), after less than seven weeks of nivolumab. All the patients suffered relapse after autologous stem cell transplantation, and brentuximab vedotin exposure differed. The CD4+ T cells used were purified from thawed PBMCs through magnetic negative selection. The sample consisted of CD4+ T cells from blood, taken before the fourth cycle of nivolumab. The receptor's source is a human donor with classical Hodgkin lymphoma. The chain joins TRBV10-3 to TRBJ2-2; unclear D gene. CDR3 protein: CAISGDQKPLVGELFF. The CDR3 DNA sequence: TGTGCCATCAGTGGAGATCAGAAGCCCCTGGTCGGGGAGCTGTTTTTT.